The entry below gives a single T cell receptor (beta chain) sequence along with its context. This CDR3 comprises 13 residues. Germline V gene lookup returns CDR1 SGDLS and CDR2 YYNGEE. The junction had 5 bases not matched to a gene; V was cut back by 3 bases and J by 6 bases. TCRdb keeps only in-frame clones here, not all; method: immunoSEQ multiplex PCR. The sample records around 420,000 clones, approximately 85% being singletons. These data come from a study of blood T cell repertoires in COVID-19. Study at large: Whether acute or convalescent, the COVID-19 samples came from the United States, Italy and Spain.

V is TRBV9 and J is TRBJ2-7; the match to TRBD1 covers 8 bases. The sample taken for sequencing was PBMCs or T cells enriched from blood (not recorded which). The TCR comes from a woman aged 40-49 years with acute COVID-19. The CDR3 DNA reads TGTGCCAGCAGCGAGGAGACAGGGGCCGAGCAGTACTTC. Residues: CASSEETGAEQYF.